Listed here are 15 T cell receptor beta chains from one sample, sequenced in a study of tissue T cells after allogeneic stem cell transplantation. The data were produced by immunoSEQ multiplex PCR, yet TCRdb's version contains in-frame clones alone and is incomplete. The table has roughly 2,300 clones, less than 70% seen once; the top ten hold roughly 18%. As to time point: mouse harvest day 7 after allogeneic transplant. Tail vein injection delivered 10^7 T-cell-depleted bone marrow cells and 10^6 splenic CD5+ T cells. Sequencing was performed on liver tissue. Receptors were obtained from a female BALB/c mouse given C57BL/6 T cells with graft-versus-host disease after an allogeneic hematopoietic cell transplant.

A few counts support this clone. These gene names are mouse names. The read falls 1 residue short of the CDR3 end, and the missing part is taken from the germline J gene. The chain carries TRBV3 and TRBJ2-7; TRBD1 might be the D (5 bases). This CDR3 has 12 residues. Trimming stripped 3 bases from V and 4 bases from J, with 7 bases between. Germline assignment: CDR1 SNHLY and CDR2 FYNGKV (reference sequence). The CDR3 DNA, read in part, is TGTGCCAGCAGCTTGGACATTTATGAACAGTAC. It codes for CASSLDIYEQY. The full CDR3 is CASSLDIYEQYF.

About this clone: Gene and germline names: mouse. The read stops 1 residue short of the end of the CDR3; the missing end is completed from the germline J gene. This chain uses TRBV26 with TRBJ2-3; D is unresolved. The CDR3 consists of 12 residues. V dropped 3 bases and J dropped 0 bases, with 1 base sitting between them. Germline assignment: CDR1 KGHPV and CDR2 FQNQEV (reference sequence). The CDR3 bases that were read are TGTGCCAGCAGTCTTAGTGCAGAAACGCTGTAT. This gives the protein CASSLSAETLY. The whole CDR3 protein is CASSLSAETLYF.

For this clone: Here the gene names and germline are mouse. The read terminates 1 residue ahead of where the CDR3 ends, so the germline J gene completes it. The chain employs TRBV16 and TRBJ1-4; 10 nucleotides align to TRBD1. With 7 bases clipped from V and 7 bases from J, the junction kept 6 bases outside the gene matches. This CDR3 is built from 14 residues. CDR1 SGHSA and CDR2 FRNQAP come from the germline V gene. The CDR3 bases that were read are TGTGCAAGCACCCCGACAGGGGGCGTCGAAAGATTATTT. Its translation: CASTPTGGVERLF. The CDR3 reads in full as CASTPTGGVERLFF.

In this sample, this clone turned up a few times. Germline and genes here are mouse. Sequencing ends 1 residue short of the CDR3 end; the germline J gene provides the rest. The rearrangement links TRBV3 to TRBJ2-7; D possibly corresponds to TRBD1 (5 bases). Trimming removed 5 bases from V and 7 bases from J, with 9 bases in between. Germline values: CDR1 SNHLY, CDR2 FYNGKV (reference sequence). The CDR3 covers 11 residues. The CDR3 sequence is CASSPDTEQYF. CDR3 DNA (partial): TGTGCCAGCAGCCCGGACACCGAACAGTAC. Looking up the rest from reference TRBV3 and TRBJ2-7 gives the full variable domain: GPKVLQIPSHQIIDMGQMVTLNCDPVSNHLYFYWYKQILGQQMEFLVNFYNGKVMEKSKLFKDQFSVERPDGSYFTLKIQPTALEDSAVYFCASSPDTEQYFGPGTRLTVL.

This clone was seen once. Genes and germline are mouse. The CDR3 end falls 1 residue outside the read, so it is completed with the germline J gene. The chain carries TRBV3 and TRBJ2-5; 14 bases align to TRBD2. V lost 5 bases to trimming and J lost 6 bases; unmatched junction nucleotides: 4. Germline V gives CDR1 SNHLY, CDR2 FYNGKV (reference sequence). The CDR3 has 15 residues. Partial CDR3 DNA: TGTGCCAGCAGCGGGACTGGGGGGGCGCGGGACACCCAGTAC. Translated, it gives CASSGTGGARDTQY. The entire CDR3 is CASSGTGGARDTQYF.

This clone was counted once. The genes and germline here are from mouse. Read sequence stops 1 residue before the CDR3 end, and the germline J gene provides the missing end. The chain recombines TRBV31 with TRBJ2-4; 8 bases align to TRBD1. CDR1 GKSSPN and CDR2 SITVG come from the germline V gene. This CDR3 contains 15 residues. V lost 0 bases to trimming and J lost 1 base; unmatched junction nucleotides: 3. CDR3 loop: CAWSLDRGGQNTLYF. Incomplete CDR3 DNA: TGTGCCTGGAGTCTAGACAGGGGCGGTCAAAACACCTTGTAC.

In the case of this clone: Germline and genes here are mouse. Read coverage stops 1 residue before the CDR3 terminus; the germline J gene supplies the remainder. V usage is TRBV17 and J usage is TRBJ2-1, with D perhaps matching TRBD1 (5 bases). In germline, CDR1 is MNHDT, CDR2 YYDKIL. The V and J ends lost 7 bases and 10 bases respectively, with 8 bases between them. This CDR3 has 10 residues. The CDR3 is CASNRQEQFF. The sequenced part of the CDR3 DNA is TGTGCTAGCAATCGACAGGAGCAGTTC.

Of note for this clone: Here the gene names and germline are mouse. CDR3 sequence reads: CASGDSDWVYAEQFF. The covered CDR3 bases are TGTGCCAGCGGTGATTCGGACTGGGTCTATGCTGAGCAGTTC. V is TRBV13-2 and J is TRBJ2-1; TRBD2 matches 8 bases. Read data end 1 residue before the CDR3 end; the end is taken from the germline J gene. The CDR3 runs to 15 residues. The junction had 3 bases not matched to a gene; V was cut back by 1 base and J by 3 bases. Germline assignment: CDR1 NNHNN and CDR2 SYGAGS (reference sequence).

A note on this clone: Mouse gene names and germline throughout. The read ends 1 residue shy of where the CDR3 ends; the end is completed using the germline J gene. The chain links TRBV3 to TRBJ1-2, with 9 bases fitting TRBD1. The length of the CDR3 is 14 residues. CDR1 and CDR2 (germline): SNHLY, FYNGKV (reference sequence). The trim removed 6 bases at V and 4 bases at J, leaving 6 bases unmatched. The sequenced part of the CDR3 DNA is TGTGCCAGCAGAACCGGGACAGGGTTCTCCGACTACACC. Its translation is CASRTGTGFSDYT. The entire CDR3 protein reads CASRTGTGFSDYTF. Looking up the rest from reference TRBV3 and TRBJ1-2 gives the full variable domain: GPKVLQIPSHQIIDMGQMVTLNCDPVSNHLYFYWYKQILGQQMEFLVNFYNGKVMEKSKLFKDQFSVERPDGSYFTLKIQPTALEDSAVYFCASRTGTGFSDYTFGSGTRLLVI.

In the case of this clone: The genes are named according to mouse. The CDR3 end falls 1 residue outside the read, so it is completed with the germline J gene. The chain has TRBV13-2 and TRBJ1-5; D possibly corresponds to TRBD1 (6 bases). The CDR3 sequence is 15 residues long. Looked up from germline, CDR1 is NNHNN and CDR2 is SYGAGS (reference sequence). V lost 1 base and J lost 2, with 10 bases in between. The CDR3 sequence is CASGDLGADNQAPLF. CDR3 DNA (partial): TGTGCCAGCGGTGATCTGGGGGCTGACAACCAGGCTCCGCTT.

The table lists this clone with a few counts. Genes and germline come from the mouse. CDR3 in amino acids: CASDSGGGYAEQFF. The sequenced part of the CDR3 DNA is TGTGCTAGCGACTCAGGGGGCGGCTATGCTGAGCAGTTC. The gene calls are TRBV29 and TRBJ2-1, with 8 bases lining up with TRBD1. With the read ending 1 residue before the CDR3 end, the germline J gene is used to fill in that end. Trimming removed 8 bases from V and 3 bases from J; junction bases left unmatched: 6. CDR1 is MSHET, CDR2 SYDVDS, per germline. The CDR3 has 14 amino acids.

Remarks on this clone: Gene names refer to mouse genes. This CDR3 reads CASGGTGGARAEQFF. The sequenced CDR3 bases are TGTGCCAGCGGTGGGACTGGGGGGGCGCGTGCTGAGCAGTTC. This chain joins TRBV13-2 and TRBJ2-1; 13 nucleotides match TRBD2. The read comes to an end 1 residue before the CDR3 does, leaving the germline J gene to fill in the end. There are 15 residues in the CDR3. V lost 3 bases, J lost 6 bases, and 3 bases stayed unmatched. Germline V lookup: CDR1 NNHNN, CDR2 SYGAGS (reference sequence).

Of note for this clone: These gene names are mouse names. The read ends 1 residue early relative to the CDR3; the germline J gene fills the gap. The chain has TRBV23 and TRBJ1-1; the table's D call, TRBD1, was not checked against the DNA. CDR1 is KGHTA, CDR2 FQNQQP, per germline. The length of the CDR3 is 13 residues. CDR3 sequence reads: CSSSQPGDTEVFF. Incomplete CDR3 DNA: TGCTCCAGCAGTCAACCAGGGGACACAGAAGTCTTC.

As to this clone: Gene and germline names: mouse. The CDR3 goes on 1 residue after the read ends, and that part is filled in from the germline J gene. V gene TRBV3 combines with J gene TRBJ2-4; 9 nucleotides match TRBD2. The CDR3 spans 17 residues. The trim removed 2 bases at V and 0 bases at J, leaving 6 bases unmatched. The germline V gene encodes CDR1 SNHLY and CDR2 FYNGKV (reference sequence). CDR3 bases read: TGTGCCAGCAGCTTAACACTGGGGGGCTCTAGTCAAAACACCTTGTAC. Amino acids: CASSLTLGGSSQNTLY. The full CDR3 sequence reads CASSLTLGGSSQNTLYF.

With respect to this clone: Gene names are mouse gene names. The CDR3 extends 1 residue past the end of the read, so its final part is completed from the germline J gene. The chain carries TRBV3 and TRBJ1-3; 9 bases fit TRBD1. The germline V gene has CDR1 SNHLY and CDR2 FYNGKV (reference sequence). With V trimmed by 5 bases and J by 0 bases, 2 bases remained unmatched. The length of the CDR3 is 15 residues. CDR3 DNA (partial): TGTGCCAGCAGCCTGGGACAGGGTTCTGGAAATACGCTCTAT. This sequence encodes CASSLGQGSGNTLY. The full CDR3 protein is CASSLGQGSGNTLYF.